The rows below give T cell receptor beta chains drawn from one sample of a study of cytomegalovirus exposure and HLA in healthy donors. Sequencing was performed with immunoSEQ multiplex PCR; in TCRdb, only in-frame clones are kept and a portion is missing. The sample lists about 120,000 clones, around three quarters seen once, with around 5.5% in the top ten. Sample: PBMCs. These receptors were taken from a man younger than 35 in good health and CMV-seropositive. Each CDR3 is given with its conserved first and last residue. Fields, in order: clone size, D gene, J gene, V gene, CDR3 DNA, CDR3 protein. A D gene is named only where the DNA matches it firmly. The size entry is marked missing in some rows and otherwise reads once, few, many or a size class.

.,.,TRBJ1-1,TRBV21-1,TGTGCCAGCACCTGGACAGCGAACACTGAAGCTTTCTTT,CASTWTANTEAFF
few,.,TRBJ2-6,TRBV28,TGTGCCAGCAGTGGGGGGACAGCTTTATCTGGGGCCAACGTCCTGACTTTC,CASSGGTALSGANVLTF
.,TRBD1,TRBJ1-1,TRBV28,TGTGCCAGCAGTCGACAGGGGGTACCCACTGAAGCTTTCTTT,CASSRQGVPTEAFF
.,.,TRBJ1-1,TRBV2,TGTGCCAGCAGCGGGCCCCTCGGGGACACTGAAGCTTTCTTT,CASSGPLGDTEAFF
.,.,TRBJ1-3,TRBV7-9,TGTGCCAGCAGCCCCAGTGGGGGCGGCTCTGGAAACACCATATATTTT,CASSPSGGGSGNTIYF
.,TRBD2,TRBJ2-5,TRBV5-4,TGTGCCAGCAGTCAGGACAGCGGGAGAGCGGGAGGGGAGACCCAGTACTTC,CASSQDSGRAGGETQYF
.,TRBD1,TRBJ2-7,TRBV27,TGTGCCAGCAGCCCCGGGACAGGGGGCAACGAGCAGTACTTC,CASSPGTGGNEQYF
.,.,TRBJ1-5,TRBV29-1,TGCAGCGTTGGCGGGTCCAATCAGCCCCAGCATTTT,CSVGGSNQPQHF
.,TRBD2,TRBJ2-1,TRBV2,TGTGCCGCCCGGGCCAGCGGGGGGCCCGGGAATGAGCAGTTCTTC,CAARASGGPGNEQFF
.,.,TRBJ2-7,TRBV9,TGTGCCAGCAGCGTAGAGGCAACGGAGGGGTACGAGCAGTACTTC,CASSVEATEGYEQYF
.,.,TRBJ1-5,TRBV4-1,TGCGCCAGCAGCCAGACAGTAAATCAGCCCCAGCATTTT,CASSQTVNQPQHF
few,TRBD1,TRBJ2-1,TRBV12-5,TGTGCTAGTGCGCCGGGACAGGGGTTCAATGAGCAGTTCTTC,CASAPGQGFNEQFF
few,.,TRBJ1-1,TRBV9,TGTGCCAGCAGCGTAGCGGGGGAAAACACTGAAGCTTTCTTT,CASSVAGENTEAFF
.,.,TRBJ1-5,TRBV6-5,TGTGCCAGCAGGAGGACAGCTTTTAGCAATCAGCCCCAGCATTTT,CASRRTAFSNQPQHF
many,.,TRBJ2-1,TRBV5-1,TGCGCCAGCAGCCTGGACCTCAGAAATGAGCAGTTCTTC,CASSLDLRNEQFF
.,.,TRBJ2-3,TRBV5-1,TGCGCCAGCAGCTCCCCTAATTCCGTCCAAGATACGCAGTATTTT,CASSSPNSVQDTQYF
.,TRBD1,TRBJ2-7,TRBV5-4,TGTGCCAGCAGCCCGACAGGGGGTTTCGAGCAGTACTTC,CASSPTGGFEQYF
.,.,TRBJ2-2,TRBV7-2,TGTGCCAGCAGCCACTATTCAGGGACAAACACCGGGGAGCTGTTTTTT,CASSHYSGTNTGELFF
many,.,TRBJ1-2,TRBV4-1,TGCGCCAGCAGCCAAGAGAGTACAGGGAATCTTGGCTACACCTTC,CASSQESTGNLGYTF
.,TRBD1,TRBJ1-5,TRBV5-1,TGCGCCAGCAGCTTGGCCTTATCAATACGGGTCGGGACAGGGGCTTCTAATCAGCCCCAGCATTTT,CASSLALSIRVGTGASNQPQHF
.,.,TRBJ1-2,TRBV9,TGTGCCAGCAGCTCAGGGTCGGCATCTACACCCTATGGCTACACCTTC,CASSSGSASTPYGYTF
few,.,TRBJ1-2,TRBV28,TGTGCCAGCACCTTAGACAGAAAGAAACTTAACTATGGCTACACCTTC,CASTLDRKKLNYGYTF
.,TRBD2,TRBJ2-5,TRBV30,TGTGCCTGGAGTCCAACCTACCTAGCGGGAGAAGAGACCCAGTACTTC,CAWSPTYLAGEETQYF
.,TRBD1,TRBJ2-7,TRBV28,TGTGCCAGCAGCCCCCCCGCAGGGGGCGACGAGCAGTACTTC,CASSPPAGGDEQYF
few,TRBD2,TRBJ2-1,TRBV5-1,TGCGCCAGCAGCTTCGAAAGCGTACTAGCGGGGCCTTACAATGAGCAGTTCTTC,CASSFESVLAGPYNEQFF
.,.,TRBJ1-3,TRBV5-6,TGTGCCAGCACCCTTGGGGCAGGGTCTGGAAACACCATATATTTT,CASTLGAGSGNTIYF
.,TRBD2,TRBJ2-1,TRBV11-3,TGTGCCAGCAGCTTGGGAACTAGCGGGAGCTCGGGGAATGAGCAGTTCTTC,CASSLGTSGSSGNEQFF
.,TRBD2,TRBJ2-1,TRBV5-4,TGTGCCAGCAGCTACACTCTAGCGGGAGGGCCAGTTGAGCAGTTCTTC,CASSYTLAGGPVEQFF
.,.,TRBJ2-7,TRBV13,TGTGCCAGCAGCTTTACCCCAGGGTCCCCTAAAGACTACGAGCAGTACTTC,CASSFTPGSPKDYEQYF
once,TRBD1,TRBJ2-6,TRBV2,TGTGCCAGCCAACAGACAGGGTCTGGGGCCAACGTCCTGACTTTC,CASQQTGSGANVLTF
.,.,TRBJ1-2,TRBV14,TGTGCCAGCAGCCCCAACAGGCTTTCTAACTATGGCTACACCTTC,CASSPNRLSNYGYTF
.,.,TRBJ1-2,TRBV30,TGTGCCTGGAGTGTAAACAGCTATGGCTACACCTTC,CAWSVNSYGYTF
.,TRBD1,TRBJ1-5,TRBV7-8,TGTGCCAGCAGCCCCGGGACAGTGCTTAGCAATCAGCCCCAGCATTTT,CASSPGTVLSNQPQHF
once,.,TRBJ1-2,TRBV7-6,TGTGCCAGCAGCTCGACAGACGAACCTAACTATGGCTACACCTTC,CASSSTDEPNYGYTF
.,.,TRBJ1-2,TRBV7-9,TGTGCCAGCAGCTTAGACGCGGAGAACTATGGCTACACTTTC,CASSLDAENYGYTF
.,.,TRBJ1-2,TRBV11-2,TGTGCCAGCAGCTTAGAAGACAGGTCAGATGGCTACACCTTC,CASSLEDRSDGYTF
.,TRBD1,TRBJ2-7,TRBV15,TGTGCCACCAGCAGAGAGCCCCCCCTTCGACAGGGGGCAAGGGAGCAGTACTTC,CATSREPPLRQGAREQYF
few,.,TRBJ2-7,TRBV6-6,TGTGCCAGCAGTCGCTCCTGGGAGGCCTACGAGCAGTACTTC,CASSRSWEAYEQYF
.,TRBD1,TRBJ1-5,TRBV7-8,TGTGCCAGCAGCTTAGGTACAGGGGGCAGTCAGCCCCAGCATTTT,CASSLGTGGSQPQHF
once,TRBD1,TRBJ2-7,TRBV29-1,TGCAGCGTTGGGACAGGTTATCCCTACGCGCAGTACTTC,CSVGTGYPYAQYF
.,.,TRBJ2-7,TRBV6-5,TGTGCCAGTTTAGACAGGCAAACCTACGAGCAGTACTTC,CASLDRQTYEQYF
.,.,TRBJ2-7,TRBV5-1,TGCGCCAGCAGCTTGGACCCCGGGGGTTTGGTATACGAGCAGTACTTC,CASSLDPGGLVYEQYF
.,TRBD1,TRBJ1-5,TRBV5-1,TGCGCCAGCAGCTTGGGTCAGGGGGCGTATCAGCCCCAGCATTTT,CASSLGQGAYQPQHF
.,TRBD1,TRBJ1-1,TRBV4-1,TGCGCCAGCAGCCAAGATATAAGGACAGGGTCGAACACTGAAGCTTTCTTT,CASSQDIRTGSNTEAFF
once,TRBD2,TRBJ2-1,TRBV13,TGTGCCAGCAGCTTAGGTTCAATTGTCGGGAGGGGTTACAATGAGCAGTTCTTC,CASSLGSIVGRGYNEQFF
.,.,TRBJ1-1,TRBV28,TGTGCCAGCAGTTTACCAGGGTACTCCACTGGAGCTTTCTTT,CASSLPGYSTGAFF
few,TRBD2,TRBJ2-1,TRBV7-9,TGTGCCAGCAGCCCCGGGGAGCGGGAGTTTTACAATGAGCAGTTCTTC,CASSPGEREFYNEQFF
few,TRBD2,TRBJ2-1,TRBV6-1,TGTGCCAGCAGCCCTGTTGGGACTACGAACAATGAGCAGTTCTTC,CASSPVGTTNNEQFF